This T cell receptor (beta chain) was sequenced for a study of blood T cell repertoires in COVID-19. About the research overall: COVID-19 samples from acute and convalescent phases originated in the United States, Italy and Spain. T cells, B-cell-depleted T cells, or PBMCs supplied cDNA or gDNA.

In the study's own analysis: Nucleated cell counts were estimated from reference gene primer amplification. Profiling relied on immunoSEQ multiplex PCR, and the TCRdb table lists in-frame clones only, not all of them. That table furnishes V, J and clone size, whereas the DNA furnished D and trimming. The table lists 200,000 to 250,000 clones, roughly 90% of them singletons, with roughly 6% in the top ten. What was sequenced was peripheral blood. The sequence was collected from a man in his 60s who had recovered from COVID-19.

In nucleotides, the CDR3 is TGTGCCAGCAGCCAATCACCGGCCGGAGGGCCCGGGGAGCTGTTTTTT. It codes for CASSQSPAGGPGELFF. J is TRBJ2-2 and V is TRBV3-1 (or the pseudogene TRBV3-2); possible D gene TRBD2, 6 bases. V lost 2 bases, J lost 6 bases, and 16 bases lay in between. From germline, CDR1 is LGHDT and CDR2 YNNKEL (reference sequence). This CDR3 is 16 amino acids long.